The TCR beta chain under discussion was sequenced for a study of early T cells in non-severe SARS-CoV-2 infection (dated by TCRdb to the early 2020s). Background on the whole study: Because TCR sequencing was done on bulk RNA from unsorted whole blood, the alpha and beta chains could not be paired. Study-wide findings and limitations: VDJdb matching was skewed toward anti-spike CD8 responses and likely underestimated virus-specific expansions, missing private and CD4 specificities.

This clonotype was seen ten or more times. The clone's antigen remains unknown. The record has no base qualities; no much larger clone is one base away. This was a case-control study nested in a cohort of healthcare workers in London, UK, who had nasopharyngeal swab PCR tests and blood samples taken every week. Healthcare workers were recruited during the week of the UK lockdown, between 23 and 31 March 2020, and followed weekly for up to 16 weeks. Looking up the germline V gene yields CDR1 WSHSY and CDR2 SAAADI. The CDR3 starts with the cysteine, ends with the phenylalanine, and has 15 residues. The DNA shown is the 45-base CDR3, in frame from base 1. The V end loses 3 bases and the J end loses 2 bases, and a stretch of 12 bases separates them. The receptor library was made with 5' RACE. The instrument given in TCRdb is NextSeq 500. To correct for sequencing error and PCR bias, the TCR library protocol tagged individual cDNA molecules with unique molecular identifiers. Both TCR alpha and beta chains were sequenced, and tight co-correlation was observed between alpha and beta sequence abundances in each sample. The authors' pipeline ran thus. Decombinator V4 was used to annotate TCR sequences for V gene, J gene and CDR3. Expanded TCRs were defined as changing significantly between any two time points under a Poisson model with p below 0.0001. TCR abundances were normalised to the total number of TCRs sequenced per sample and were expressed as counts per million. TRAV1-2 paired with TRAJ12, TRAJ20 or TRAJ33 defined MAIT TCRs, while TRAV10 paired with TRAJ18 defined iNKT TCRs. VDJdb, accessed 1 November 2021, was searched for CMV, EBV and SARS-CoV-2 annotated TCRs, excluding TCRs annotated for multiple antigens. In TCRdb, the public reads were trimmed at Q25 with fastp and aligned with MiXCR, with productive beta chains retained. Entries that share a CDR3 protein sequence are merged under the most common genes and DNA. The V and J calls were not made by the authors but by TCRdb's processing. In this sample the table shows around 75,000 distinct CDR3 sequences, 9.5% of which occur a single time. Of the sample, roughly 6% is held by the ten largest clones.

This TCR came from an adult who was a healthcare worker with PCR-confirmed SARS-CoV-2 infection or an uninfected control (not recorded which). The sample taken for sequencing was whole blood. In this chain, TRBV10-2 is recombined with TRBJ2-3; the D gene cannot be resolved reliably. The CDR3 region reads CASSEGLASTDTQYF. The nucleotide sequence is TGCGCCAGCAGTGAAGGGTTGGCCTCCACAGATACGCAGTATTTT.